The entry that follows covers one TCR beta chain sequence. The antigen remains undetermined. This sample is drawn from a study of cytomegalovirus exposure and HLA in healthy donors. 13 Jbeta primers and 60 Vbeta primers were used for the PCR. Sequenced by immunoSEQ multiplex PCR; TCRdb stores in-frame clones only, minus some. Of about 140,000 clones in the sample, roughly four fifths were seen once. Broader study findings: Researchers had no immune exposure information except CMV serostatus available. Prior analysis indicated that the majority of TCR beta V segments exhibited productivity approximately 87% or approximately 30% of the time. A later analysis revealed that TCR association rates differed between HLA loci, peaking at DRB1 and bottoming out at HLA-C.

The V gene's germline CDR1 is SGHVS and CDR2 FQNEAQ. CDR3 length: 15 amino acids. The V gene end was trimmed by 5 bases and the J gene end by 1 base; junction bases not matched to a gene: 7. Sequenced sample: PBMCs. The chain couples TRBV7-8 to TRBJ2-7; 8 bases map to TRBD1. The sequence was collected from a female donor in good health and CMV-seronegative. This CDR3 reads CASSTRTGRSYEQYF. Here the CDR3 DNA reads TGTGCCAGCAGCACGAGGACAGGGCGATCCTACGAGCAGTACTTC.